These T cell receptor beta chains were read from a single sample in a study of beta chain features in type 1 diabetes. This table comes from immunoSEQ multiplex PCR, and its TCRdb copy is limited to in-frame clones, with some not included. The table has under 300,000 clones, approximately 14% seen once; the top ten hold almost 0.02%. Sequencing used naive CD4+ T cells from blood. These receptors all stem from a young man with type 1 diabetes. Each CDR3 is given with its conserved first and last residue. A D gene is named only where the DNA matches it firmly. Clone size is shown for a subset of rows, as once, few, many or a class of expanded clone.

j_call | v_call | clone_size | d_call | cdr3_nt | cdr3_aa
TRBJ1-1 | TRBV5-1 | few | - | TGCGCCAGCAACCCTACTACAGGTGTCACTGAAGCTTTCTTT | CASNPTTGVTEAFF
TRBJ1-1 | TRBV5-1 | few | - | TGCGCCAGCAGCTTGGTTGGCGGGCTGATGAACACTGAAGCTTTCTTT | CASSLVGGLMNTEAFF
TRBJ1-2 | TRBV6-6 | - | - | TGTGCCAGCAGGATCGACAGCTCCCAAGGCTACACCTTC | CASRIDSSQGYTF
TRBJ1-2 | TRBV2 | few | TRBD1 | TGTGCCAGCACCCGAGACAGGGACTATGGCTACACCTTC | CASTRDRDYGYTF
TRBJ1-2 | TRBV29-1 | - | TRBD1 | TGCAGCTCGCGGACAGGGCTCTATGGCTACACCTTC | CSSRTGLYGYTF
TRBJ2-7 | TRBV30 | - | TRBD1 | TGTGCCTGGAGTGTACAGCCGCAGGGGGCGGGGTGGTACGAGCAGTACTTC | CAWSVQPQGAGWYEQYF
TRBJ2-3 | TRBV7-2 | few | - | TGTGCCAGCAGCTTAGTACGGGGGGCAACAGATACGCAGTATTTT | CASSLVRGATDTQYF
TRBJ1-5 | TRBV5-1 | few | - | TGCGCCAGCAGCTTGGACGACAGTAGCAATCAGCCCCAGCATTTT | CASSLDDSSNQPQHF
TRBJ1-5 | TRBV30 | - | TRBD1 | TGTGCCTGGGGGGACAGATCCAATCAGCCCCAGCATTTT | CAWGDRSNQPQHF
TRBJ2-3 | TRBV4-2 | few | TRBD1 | TGTGCCAGCAGCCAACCCGGGACAGGGGGCCAAGATACGCAGTATTTT | CASSQPGTGGQDTQYF
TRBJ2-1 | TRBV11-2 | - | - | TGTGCCAGCAGCCGAACTAGCCTTCGATACAATGAGCAGTTCTTC | CASSRTSLRYNEQFF
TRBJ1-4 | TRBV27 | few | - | TGTGCCAGCAGCCCACACAGGGCCGGGGATGAAAAACTGTTTTTT | CASSPHRAGDEKLFF
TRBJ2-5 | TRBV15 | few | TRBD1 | TGTGCCACCAGCAGAGATTGGACAGGGGGACAAGAGACCCAGTACTTC | CATSRDWTGGQETQYF
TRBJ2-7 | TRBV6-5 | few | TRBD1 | TGTGCCAGCAGTTACTCCGGGACAGGGGGTTACGAGCAGTACTTC | CASSYSGTGGYEQYF
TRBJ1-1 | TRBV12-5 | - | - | TGTGCTAGTGGTTTGGACGGGGGGAACACTGAAGCTTTCTTT | CASGLDGGNTEAFF
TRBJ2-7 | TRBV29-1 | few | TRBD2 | TGCAGCGTTCGTCCTAGCGGGGTTCACTACGAGCAGTACTTC | CSVRPSGVHYEQYF
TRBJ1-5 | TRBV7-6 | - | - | TGTGCCAGCAGTAGTCAGGATGGCAATCAGCCCCAGCATTTT | CASSSQDGNQPQHF
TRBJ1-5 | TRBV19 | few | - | TGTGCCAGTAGTAAAGACATTAATCAGCCCCAGCATTTT | CASSKDINQPQHF
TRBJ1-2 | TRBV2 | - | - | TGTGCCAGCAGTGAGGCCAGCTATGGCTACACCTTC | CASSEASYGYTF
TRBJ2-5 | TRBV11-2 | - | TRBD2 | TGTGCCAGCAGCTTAGGAAGCGAAGCGGGGCGGACCCAGTACTTC | CASSLGSEAGRTQYF
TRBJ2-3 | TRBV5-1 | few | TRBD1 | TGCGCCAGCAGCTGGGAAGGACAGGCCACAGATACGCAGTATTTT | CASSWEGQATDTQYF
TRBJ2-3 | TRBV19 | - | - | TGTGCCAGTAGTACCAACAGGGACCTTGGCACAGATACGCAGTATTTT | CASSTNRDLGTDTQYF
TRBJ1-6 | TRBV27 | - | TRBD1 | TGTGCCAGCAGTACCGACAGGGGTGGATCACCCCTCCACTTT | CASSTDRGGSPLHF
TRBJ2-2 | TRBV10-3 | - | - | TGTGCCATCAGTGCCCAGGGGACTAAAAACACCGGGGAGCTGTTTTTT | CAISAQGTKNTGELFF
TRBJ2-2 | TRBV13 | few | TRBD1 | TGTGCCAGCAGCTCCCAGGGGGCGGGCGGGGAGCTGTTTTTT | CASSSQGAGGELFF
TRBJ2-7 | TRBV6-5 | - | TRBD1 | TGTGCCAGCAGAGGACAGGTAGAGCAGTACTTC | CASRGQVEQYF
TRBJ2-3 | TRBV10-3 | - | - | TGTGCCATCAAAGAGAGCACAGATACGCAGTATTTT | CAIKESTDTQYF
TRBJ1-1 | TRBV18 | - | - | TGTGCCAGCTCACCTCCAAACGAGGGCGGGGTTGAAGCTTTCTTT | CASSPPNEGGVEAFF
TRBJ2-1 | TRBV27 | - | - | TGTTTAGCTTGTCCATACAATGAGCAGTTCTTC | CLACPYNEQFF
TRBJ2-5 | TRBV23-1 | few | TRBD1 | TGCGCCAGCAGTGGGGACAGATTACAAGAGACCCAGTACTTC | CASSGDRLQETQYF
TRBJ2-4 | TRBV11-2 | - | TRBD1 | TGTGCCAGCAGCTTAGGGCAGGGGGCAAACATTCAGTACTTC | CASSLGQGANIQYF
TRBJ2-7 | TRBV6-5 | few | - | TGTGCCAGCAGTTACTCGGGGGGATCGTCCTACGAGCAGTACTTC | CASSYSGGSSYEQYF
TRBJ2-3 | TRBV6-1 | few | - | TGTGCCAGCAGTCCCCTTGCAGATACGCAGTATTTT | CASSPLADTQYF